This T cell receptor (beta chain) was observed in a study of radiation and T cells in renal cell carcinoma. General study findings and limits: Without pretreatment biopsies, baseline tumor clonotype presence was undetermined.

The time point is: blood 2 weeks post-SBRT. Treatment of the sample: 15 Gy SBRT to primary tumor, nephrectomy 4 weeks later. Regarding this clone: What it binds is unknown.

TCRdb's copy holds only in-frame clones and misses some; the assay was immunoSEQ multiplex PCR. The sample shows some 120,000 clones, approximately 75% of them seen only once. Trimming left V 3 bases short and J 6 bases short, with 13 bases between. Germline V CDR1 and CDR2: SNHLY, FYNNEI. The CDR3 runs to 14 residues. The chain couples TRBV2 to TRBJ2-3, with a tentative D call TRBD1 (5 bases). The TCR comes from a woman aged 55-70 years with renal cell carcinoma. The source material was blood, sampled from a patient whose treatment included radiotherapy and nephrectomy. The CDR3 nucleotides read TGTGCCAGCAGTGAGGTCAGGGTAGGGGATACGCAGTATTTT. Protein product: CASSEVRVGDTQYF.